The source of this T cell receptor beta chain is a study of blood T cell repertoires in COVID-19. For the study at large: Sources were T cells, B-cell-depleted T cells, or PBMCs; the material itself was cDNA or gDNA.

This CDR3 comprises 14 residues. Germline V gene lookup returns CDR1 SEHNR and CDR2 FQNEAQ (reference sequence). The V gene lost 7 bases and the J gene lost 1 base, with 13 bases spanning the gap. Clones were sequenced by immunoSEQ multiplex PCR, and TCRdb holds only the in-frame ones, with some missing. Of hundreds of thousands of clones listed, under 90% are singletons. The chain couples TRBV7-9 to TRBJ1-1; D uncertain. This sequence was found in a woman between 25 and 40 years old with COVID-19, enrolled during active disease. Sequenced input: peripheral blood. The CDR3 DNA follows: TGTGCCAGCACCCCATACACCCGGAACACTGAAGCTTTCTTT. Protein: CASTPYTRNTEAFF.